One and the same sample provided the 24 T cell receptor beta chains below, sequenced in a study of shared clonotypes between healthy human individuals (dated by TCRdb to about 2020). Libraries were made using the immunoSEQ multiplex PCR assay. TCRdb obtained this table from immuneACCESS and retained in-frame rearrangements with V and J assigned. These tables miss some clones; where compared with another copy, unresolved V genes account for less than half of the shortfall, and the remainder is unexplained. The sample table holds roughly 2 million clones, of which roughly 94% were seen once. 0.1% to 0.15% of the sample is held by the ten biggest clonotypes. Sequencing was done on a sample of naive CD4+ T cells sorted from blood. The cell subset or site label corresponds to: CD45RA+ positively selected. The receptors here all came from a man between 18 and 29 years old in good health.

V gene TRBV28 combines with J gene TRBJ2-7; a weak D match, TRBD1 (5 bases). There are 14 residues in the CDR3. Germline V gives CDR1 MDHEN, CDR2 SYDVKM. Trimming removed 0 bases from V and 7 bases from J, with 13 bases in between. CDR3 coding DNA: TGTGCCAGCAGTTTATGGACAGATTTCTGGGAGCAGTACTTC. Its translation is CASSLWTDFWEQYF.

The V gene is TRBV7-8, the J gene TRBJ2-2; no firm D call. V was clipped by 5 bases and J by 1 base, with 8 bases between them. Germline V gene data show CDR1 as SGHVS and CDR2 as FQNEAQ. The CDR3 is 14 amino acids. The DNA of the CDR3 is TGTGCCAGCAGCATAACGGGGAACACCGGGGAGCTGTTTTTT. It is translated as CASSITGNTGELFF.

This clone has ten or more counts. Other DNA sequences in this specimen translate into the identical CDR3. The chain combines TRBV2 with TRBJ1-1; possibly TRBD1 for D (6 bases). CDR1 and CDR2 (germline): SNHLY, FYNNEI. Trimming pared 6 bases from V and 1 base from J, leaving 15 bases between. This CDR3 contains 15 residues. CDR3 region: CASSAQGKRNTEAFF. The DNA of the CDR3 is TGTGCCAGCAGCGCACAGGGAAAGAGGAACACTGAAGCTTTCTTT.

The V call is TRBV6-5, the J call TRBJ2-7; TRBD2 matches at 11 bases. Germline-derived CDR1 and CDR2 are MNHEY and SVGAGI. The trim removed 8 bases at V and 1 base at J, leaving 7 bases unmatched. The CDR3 consists of 15 residues. The CDR3 spells CASRTTSGGSYEQYF. Written as DNA, the CDR3 is TGTGCCAGCCGCACCACTAGCGGGGGTTCCTACGAGCAGTACTTC.

The chain recombines TRBV7-2 with TRBJ1-4; possible D gene TRBD1, 6 bases. Between the trimmed V and J ends, which lost 1 base and 5 bases, there was a span of 14 bases. This CDR3 is 16 amino acids long. Germline values: CDR1 SGHTA, CDR2 FQGNSA. The CDR3 nucleotides read TGTGCCAGCAGCTTAGGCGGGGGCTCCGGGAATGAAAAACTGTTTTTT. It specifies CASSLGGGSGNEKLFF.

The chain carries TRBV7-3 and TRBJ1-6, with D hard to call. Looked up from germline, CDR1 is SGHTA and CDR2 is FQGTGA. This CDR3 is built from 14 residues. The ends were cut back, 2 bases at V and 7 bases at J, with 9 bases in the middle. CDR3: CASSLGGINSPLHF. In DNA, the CDR3 is TGTGCCAGCAGCTTAGGAGGGATAAATTCACCCCTCCACTTT.

This clone was observed a handful of times. The chain employs TRBV7-9 and TRBJ2-1; D unresolved. The CDR3 contains 12 residues. The V and J ends lost 6 bases and 6 bases respectively, with 9 bases between them. Germline CDR1 reads SEHNR; CDR2 reads FQNEAQ (reference sequence). The chain's CDR3 is CASRQVGNEQFF. In nucleotides, the CDR3 is TGTGCCAGCAGGCAAGTGGGCAATGAGCAGTTCTTC.

The chain is built from TRBV4-1 and TRBJ1-3; D may be TRBD1 (5 bases). Germline V gene lookup returns CDR1 MGHRA and CDR2 YSYEKL. The CDR3 is 18 residues long. The V end lost 2 bases, the J end lost 2 bases, and 19 bases lay between the germline ends. The CDR3 nucleotides are TGCGCCAGCAGCCAACGGTTTGCAGTGCAGGGCCCTGGAAACACCATATATTTT. The encoded protein is CASSQRFAVQGPGNTIYF.

The chain has TRBV6-6 and TRBJ1-2; D not certain. Germline CDR1 MNHNY, CDR2 SVGAGI (reference sequence). The CDR3 consists of 13 residues. V gave up 10 bases and J gave up 1 base, with 13 bases separating them. CDR3 nucleotides: TGTGCCACCAGCATAGGGTTTAACTATGGCTACACCTTC. It is translated as CATSIGFNYGYTF.

The rearrangement uses TRBV30 and TRBJ1-2, with a tentative D call TRBD1 (5 bases). The V gene's germline CDR1 is GTSNPN and CDR2 SVGIG (reference sequence). Trimming cost V 0 bases and J 9 bases, with 8 bases left between them. The CDR3 runs 11 residues. The DNA for the CDR3 is TGTGCCTGGAGTGTACGGGGCAGCTACACCTTC. It translates to CAWSVRGSYTF.

V and J are TRBV7-9 and TRBJ1-6; no clear D. The CDR3 has 15 amino acids. Trimming stripped 5 bases from V and 0 bases from J, with 8 bases between. Per the germline V gene, CDR1 is SEHNR and CDR2 is FQNEAQ (reference sequence). Written as DNA, the CDR3 is TGTGCCAGCAGCGCCTCCAGCTCCTATAATTCACCCCTCCACTTT. As protein: CASSASSSYNSPLHF.

This clone was observed once. The chain is built from TRBV5-1 and TRBJ2-1; maybe TRBD2 (5 bases). CDR3 length equals 13 residues. Germline CDR1 and CDR2: SGHRS and YFSETQ. With 2 bases removed from V and 8 bases from J, the gap between germline ends came to 11 bases. As DNA, the CDR3 is TGCGCCAGCAGCTTACCAACGGAGGATGAGCAGTTCTTC. Translating it yields CASSLPTEDEQFF.

V and J are TRBV30 and TRBJ1-3, with D possibly matching TRBD1 (5 bases). The CDR3 is made up of 17 amino acids. Per the germline V gene, CDR1 is GTSNPN and CDR2 is SVGIG (reference sequence). The V gene lost 0 bases and the J gene lost 1 base, with 16 bases spanning the gap. In DNA, the CDR3 is TGTGCCTGGAGTGTACTACTGGGACTCTTATCTGGAAACACCATATATTTT. It codes for CAWSVLLGLLSGNTIYF.

The chain is built from TRBV19 and TRBJ1-5; D may be TRBD1 (5 bases). Germline V gene data show CDR1 as LNHDA and CDR2 as SQIVND (reference sequence). The V gene lost 4 bases and the J gene lost 7 bases, with 14 bases spanning the gap. This CDR3 has 14 residues. The CDR3 here is CASSSGTGGQPQHF. Written as DNA, the CDR3 is TGTGCCAGTAGTAGCGGCACAGGCGGACAGCCCCAGCATTTT.

This chain uses TRBV7-3 with TRBJ1-6; D ambiguous. The germline V gene has CDR1 SGHTA and CDR2 FQGTGA. This CDR3 comprises 14 residues. Trimming pared 5 bases from V and 9 bases from J, leaving 14 bases between. The CDR3 DNA is TGTGCCAGCAGCCTGGGTAGGGCTGGTTCACCCCTCCACTTT. As protein: CASSLGRAGSPLHF.

The chain carries TRBV6-5 and TRBJ2-7; D unresolved. Trimming left V 3 bases short and J 4 bases short, with 13 bases between. In germline, CDR1 is MNHEY, CDR2 SVGAGI. The CDR3 extends over 14 amino acids. The CDR3 reads CASSYEQLPYEQYF. Written as DNA, the CDR3 is TGTGCCAGCAGTTATGAACAGCTTCCTTACGAGCAGTACTTC.

This chain joins TRBV5-1 and TRBJ2-3; 7 bases align to TRBD2. The CDR3 length is 15 residues. Germline-derived CDR1 and CDR2 are SGHRS and YFSETQ. V dropped 4 bases and J dropped 8; count of bases not matched to a gene: 13. CDR3 sequence (DNA): TGCGCCAGCAGCCCCAATCCCAGCGGGGTAGCTACGCAGTATTTT. It encodes CASSPNPSGVATQYF.

The genes are TRBV18 and TRBJ1-4, with 10 bases fitting TRBD1. Germline values: CDR1 KGHSH, CDR2 LQKENI. V lost 6 bases, J lost 1 base, and 11 bases stayed unmatched. This CDR3 has 18 residues. DNA of the CDR3: TGTGCCAGCTCCCGCAGCGACAGGGGGCAAATAACTAATGAAAAACTGTTTTTT. Amino acid sequence: CASSRSDRGQITNEKLFF.

CDR3 nucleotide sequence: TGTGCCAGCAGCTCCCCGGTCAGTTTAAATGAGCAGTTCTTC. Its protein product is CASSSPVSLNEQFF. This chain links TRBV5-4 with TRBJ2-1, with D uncertain. This CDR3 has 14 residues. Germline V gives CDR1 SGHNT, CDR2 YYREEE (reference sequence). V was pared by 3 bases and J by 7 bases, with 14 bases between.

To note about this clone: Other nucleotide sequences from this sample produce the same CDR3. The chain has TRBV6-5 and TRBJ2-6; unclear D gene. The CDR3 is 15 residues long. The germline gives CDR1 MNHEY, CDR2 SVGAGI. Trimming cost V 2 bases and J 0 bases, with 5 bases left between them. CDR3 sequence: CASSYVSSGANVLTF. The CDR3 bases are TGTGCCAGCAGTTACGTCAGCTCTGGGGCCAACGTCCTGACTTTC.

V usage is TRBV18 and J usage is TRBJ2-3; tentatively, D is TRBD1 (6 bases). V was clipped by 6 bases and J by 4 bases, with 17 bases between them. Germline V lookup: CDR1 KGHSH, CDR2 LQKENI. CDR3 length: 15 residues. CDR3 sequence: CASSPYRVGSDTQYF. The CDR3 nucleotides are TGTGCCAGCTCCCCATACAGGGTGGGATCAGATACGCAGTATTTT.

The chain is built from TRBV9 and TRBJ2-7, with 11 bases aligning to TRBD1. CDR1 and CDR2 (germline): SGDLS, YYNGEE. The trim removed 1 base at V and 3 bases at J, leaving 3 bases unmatched. CDR3 length equals 15 residues. The DNA for the CDR3 is TGTGCCAGCAGCGTATCGGGACAGGGGGACTACGAGCAGTACTTC. It yields the protein CASSVSGQGDYEQYF.

V and J are TRBV6-1 and TRBJ2-7; 8 positions agree with TRBD1. Germline V gene sequence: CDR1 MNHNS, CDR2 SASEGT. This CDR3 spans 13 amino acids. J gave up 5 bases and V 7 bases, and 7 bases lay outside the gene matches. The CDR3 here is CASTLRQGNEQYF. CDR3 sequence (DNA): TGTGCCAGCACCCTGAGACAGGGGAACGAGCAGTACTTC.

V is TRBV7-9 and J is TRBJ1-1, with TRBD1 as a possible D gene (5 bases). The germline gives CDR1 SEHNR, CDR2 FQNEAQ (reference sequence). The CDR3 spans 12 residues. V lost 2 bases and J lost 13, with 14 bases in between. CDR3 nucleotides: TGTGCCAGCAGCTTAAAGAGGGGAAGAGGTTTCTTT. Protein: CASSLKRGRGFF.